This T cell receptor (beta chain) was obtained from a study of shared clonotypes between healthy human individuals (dated by TCRdb to between 2020 and 2021). About the full investigation: The cohort comprised a couple of women and three men aged 18 to 49 years. Per donor, leukapheresis produced somewhere between about 0.94 and 9 billion PBMCs. For each donor, CD4 naive and CD4 memory were each given three plates, CD8 naive was given two plates, and CD8 memory was given one plate. To estimate repertoire size and how much clonotype sharing occurs between individuals, the study deeply sequenced the blood TCR repertoires of about 5 healthy adults. Different laboratories and diverse techniques were used to prepare libraries and sequence TCR repertoires, to increase sequencing depth and limit assay-specific biases.

Healthy HIV-negative adults with no recently reported acute infections or vaccinations were included as donors. Only Caucasian adults living in Nashville, Tennessee, USA were represented among the donors. CD4+ T cells were enriched by magnetic negative selection; naive cells were then positively selected on CD45RA, and the negative fraction formed the memory subset. After blood collection by leukapheresis, PBMCs were isolated using Ficoll-Histopaque density gradient centrifugation and then cryopreserved in the vapor phase of liquid nitrogen. Analytical flow cytometry was used to check the purity and quantity of every magnetically sorted T cell population. Each sorted fraction had its genomic DNA isolated and then quantified by UV absorbance on a Nanodrop 2000c. V ends up 1 base short and J 7 bases short, with an unmatched junction base count of 7. Looking up the germline V gene yields CDR1 SGHRS and CDR2 YFSETQ. Including the terminal cysteine and phenylalanine, the CDR3 comprises 15 residues. This entry keeps only the CDR3 DNA: 45 bases, framed from base 1.

What the study reported, not specific to this receptor: Sampling was limited to blood, and TCR repertoires in tissue likely differ from TCR repertoires in blood. Pairwise subsampling indicated that sequencing depth was expected to affect the degree of clonotype sharing among donors. Naive subsets generally had larger estimated clonotype richness than memory subsets. Rarefaction of sorted-subset datasets indicated incomplete sequencing despite the large sequencing depth. Sharing across four donors was observed for about 5% of naive CD4, less than 4% of naive CD8, about 2.3% of memory CD4, and roughly 0.4% of memory CD8 clonotypes. The genetic and exposure-history diversity represented was limited by the small number of donors. Compared with non-shared clonotypes, the clonotypes found in all four sorted-subset donors had higher generation probabilities.

Using the deep immunoSEQ assay, multiplex PCR amplified TCR CDR3 regions from genomic DNA. Extracted genomic DNA from each cell subset was distributed evenly across all wells of several immunoSEQ 96-well plates, and each plate was treated as a replicate. For sorted subsets, roughly 0.2 ug genomic DNA, equal to 25,000 to 35,000 T cell genomes, was loaded into each replicate PCR. Purified libraries were measured with a Qubit 3.0 fluorometer, size-checked on a Bioanalyzer 2100, and measured again with the KAPA Library Quantification kit. Every immunoSEQ 96-well plate was sequenced on a separate single-read 150-cycle Illumina NextSeq 550 flow cell. In the source study's methods: Because the immunoSEQ output held only junctional sequences and lacked quality scores, the filtering could not match the filtering applied to full-length reads. Sequences were annotated with PyIR, a Python wrapper for IgBLAST v1.9, and V/J genes and CDR3 were assigned using IMGT germline references. Any read was removed if the V/J assignment was weak (E-value above 1e-6), the CDR3 was missing, or the read contained stop codons, out-of-frame junctions, or ambiguous translated residues. V3J clonotypes were defined as sequences sharing the same inferred V gene, J gene, and CDR3 amino acid sequence. To compute the percentage overlap between repertoires, the number of shared unique clonotypes was divided by the size of the smaller repertoire. RTK rarefaction, the Chao1 estimator, and Recon v2.1 estimates of unobserved clonotypes were used to assess repertoire richness. OLGA was used to compute generation probabilities for all TCRbeta clonotypes that the gDNA method yielded from a handful of donors. Drawn from immuneACCESS, this table holds only the in-frame rearrangements with V and J called that TCRdb kept. Clones are partly lost; checked studies trace under half to an unresolved V gene and leave the rest unexplained. That table furnishes V, J and clone size, whereas the DNA furnished D and trimming. The sample table holds millions of clones, of which around 94% were seen once. Clones ranked in the top ten supply under 0.15% of the sample.

Of note for this clone: Its antigen is currently not known. Qualities for individual bases were not recorded, and no much larger clone is one base off.

The sequence joins TRBV5-1 to TRBJ2-2; 7 middle bases align to TRBD1. This receptor was taken from a man younger than 30 in good health. Input material: naive CD4+ T cells sorted from blood. Reading the label with the study, this specimen's cell subset or site is: CD45RA+ positively selected. CDR3 region: CASSLRGGGDGELFF. The bases are TGCGCCAGCAGCTTGAGAGGGGGCGGCGACGGGGAGCTGTTTTTT.